This T cell receptor (beta chain) was sequenced in a study of blood T cell repertoires in COVID-19. Overall study context: The United States, Italy and Spain were the sources of the acute and convalescent COVID-19 samples. PBMCs, B-cell-depleted T cells, or T cells were the source of the cDNA or gDNA that made up the material.

How the authors handled the data: For nucleated cells, counts were estimated from reference gene primer amplification. The repertoire was sequenced with immunoSEQ multiplex PCR; TCRdb's copy has only in-frame clones and lacks some. V and J calls plus clone size are reproduced from that table; the DNA served to infer D and trimming. The table has fewer than 500,000 clones, around 89% seen once. Germline loops: CDR1 SEHNR, CDR2 FQNEAQ (reference sequence). Trimming cost V 0 bases and J 5 bases, with 11 bases left between them. CDR3 length equals 14 residues. The sequence was obtained from a woman in her thirties with acute or convalescent COVID-19. The specimen sequenced was peripheral blood. V is TRBV7-9 and J is TRBJ2-7; D ambiguous. The CDR3 loop is CASSLAAGQDEQYF. In DNA, the CDR3 is TGTGCCAGCAGCTTAGCGGCAGGTCAGGACGAGCAGTACTTC. Based on the CDR3 plus reference TRBV7-9 and TRBJ2-7, the full variable domain is DTGVSQNPRHKITKRGQNVTFRCDPISEHNRLYWYRQTLGQGPEFLTYFQNEAQLEKSRLLSDRFSAERPKGSFSTLEIQRTEQGDSAMYLCASSLAAGQDEQYFGPGTRLTVT.